These 9 T cell receptor beta chains were sequenced from one sample in a study of cytotoxic CD8 clonotypes in ibrutinib-treated CLL. This table comes from immunoSEQ multiplex PCR, and its TCRdb copy is limited to in-frame clones, with some not included. The top ten clones hold approximately 14% of a sample with fewer than 80,000 clones, 45% to 60% of them seen once. Sequencing was performed on PBMCs, taken after 12 months of ibrutinib treatment. These receptors originate from a human donor with chronic lymphocytic leukemia.

Here the CDR3 reads CAWSADTQYF. The CDR3 bases are TGTGCCTGGAGTGCAGATACGCAGTATTTT. The chain links TRBV30 to TRBJ2-3; D is ambiguous. Between the trimmed V and J ends, which lost 1 base and 4 bases, there was a span of 0 bases. In germline, CDR1 is GTSNPN, CDR2 SVGIG (reference sequence). This CDR3 contains 10 residues.

The chain uses TRBV28 and TRBJ1-5; no firm D call. V lost 3 bases and J 6 bases, leaving 15 bases between the germline ends. CDR1 and CDR2 from the germline V gene are MDHEN and SYDVKM. There are 15 residues in the CDR3. The CDR3 nucleotides read TGTGCCAGCAGTTTTAGTATAGGAGGGAGTCAGCCCCAGCATTTT. Encoded protein: CASSFSIGGSQPQHF.

V and J are TRBV7-8 and TRBJ2-2, with TRBD2 identical over 12 bases. Trimming took 7 bases from V and 1 from J; bases not matched to a gene: 13. The CDR3 contains 19 residues. Germline V gives CDR1 SGHVS, CDR2 FQNEAQ. The chain's CDR3 is CASMKARLAGGKNTGELFF. As DNA, the CDR3 is TGTGCCAGCATGAAAGCGAGGCTAGCGGGAGGGAAGAACACCGGGGAGCTGTTTTTT.

V gene TRBV23-1 combines with J gene TRBJ2-5; 10 bases agree with TRBD2. TRBV23-1 qualifies as an ORF whose function is uncertain. The V gene end was trimmed by 2 bases and the J gene end by 7 bases; junction bases not matched to a gene: 13. The CDR3 loop spans 17 amino acids. The CDR3 DNA follows: TGCGCCAGCAGTCAAAGCGGGAGGGTGTCCCTACTGGCGACCCAGTACTTC. Residues: CASSQSGRVSLLATQYF.

On this clone itself: This specimen includes other DNA sequences encoding the same CDR3. The chain combines TRBV19 with TRBJ2-7; no firm D call. The V gene's germline CDR1 is LNHDA and CDR2 SQIVND (reference sequence). The CDR3 covers 13 residues. V dropped 1 base and J dropped 1 base, with 5 bases sitting between them. The CDR3 protein is CASSIGGSYEQYF. The DNA for the CDR3 is TGTGCCAGTAGTATAGGCGGATCCTACGAGCAGTACTTC.

The chain employs TRBV2 and TRBJ2-2; the D is unclear. CDR3 length equals 12 residues. Germline loops: CDR1 SNHLY, CDR2 FYNNEI. The V gene lost 8 bases and the J gene lost 7 bases, with 11 bases spanning the gap. CDR3 in DNA: TGTGCCAGCGGGCTAGATGGCGGGGAGCTGTTTTTT. This encodes CASGLDGGELFF.

The chain couples TRBV11-2 to TRBJ1-1; D unresolved. V lost 8 bases to trimming and J lost 0 bases, with 22 bases between them. Germline loops: CDR1 SGHAT, CDR2 FQNNGV. The CDR3 runs 17 residues. CDR3 sequence (DNA): TGTGCCAGCGCGGAGCCTAGGGCAGGTACTATGAACACTGAAGCTTTCTTT. This gives the protein CASAEPRAGTMNTEAFF.

The chain links TRBV19 to TRBJ2-1; D may be TRBD1 (5 bases). Germline V gives CDR1 LNHDA, CDR2 SQIVND (reference sequence). The CDR3 has 14 residues. V lost 5 bases and J 8 bases, leaving 16 bases between the germline ends. CDR3: CASSLGVGVDEQFF. DNA of the CDR3: TGTGCCAGTAGTCTAGGGGTTGGGGTTGATGAGCAGTTCTTC.

The chain has TRBV28 and TRBJ1-2; TRBD1 agrees at 7 bases. The germline V gene has CDR1 MDHEN and CDR2 SYDVKM. V was clipped by 4 bases and J by 5 bases; unmatched bases: 4. The CDR3 contains 13 residues. CDR3 sequence reads: CASSSGTVYGYTF. The CDR3 nucleotides read TGTGCCAGCAGTTCAGGGACAGTTTATGGCTACACCTTC.